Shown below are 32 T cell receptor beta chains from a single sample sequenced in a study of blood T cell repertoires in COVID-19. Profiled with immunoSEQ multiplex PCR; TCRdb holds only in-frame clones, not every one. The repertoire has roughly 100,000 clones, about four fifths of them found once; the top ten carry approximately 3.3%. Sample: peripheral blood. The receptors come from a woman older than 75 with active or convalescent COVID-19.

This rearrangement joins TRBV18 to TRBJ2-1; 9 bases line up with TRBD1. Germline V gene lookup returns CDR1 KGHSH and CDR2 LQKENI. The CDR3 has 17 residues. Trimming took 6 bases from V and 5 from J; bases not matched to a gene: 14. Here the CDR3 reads CASSATATGGAHNEQFF. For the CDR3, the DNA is TGTGCCAGCTCGGCGACGGCAACAGGGGGCGCCCACAATGAGCAGTTCTTC.

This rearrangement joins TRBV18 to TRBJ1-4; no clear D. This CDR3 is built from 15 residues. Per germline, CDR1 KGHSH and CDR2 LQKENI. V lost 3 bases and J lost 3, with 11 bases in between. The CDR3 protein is CASSPPTGSNEKLFF. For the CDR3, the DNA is TGTGCCAGCTCACCTCCAACGGGTTCTAATGAAAAACTGTTTTTT.

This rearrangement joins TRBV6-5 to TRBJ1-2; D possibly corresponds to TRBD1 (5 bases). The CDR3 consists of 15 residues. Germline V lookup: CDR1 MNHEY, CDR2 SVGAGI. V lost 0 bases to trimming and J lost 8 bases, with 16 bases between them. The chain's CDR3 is CASSYSSDSPGGYTF. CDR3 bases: TGTGCCAGCAGTTACTCGAGCGACAGCCCAGGGGGCTACACCTTC.

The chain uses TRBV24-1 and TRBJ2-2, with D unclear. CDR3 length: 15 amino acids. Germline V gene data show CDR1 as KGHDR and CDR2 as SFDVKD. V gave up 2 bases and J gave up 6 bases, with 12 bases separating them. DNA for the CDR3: TGTGCCACCAGTGATTCTCGAGGTCTCTCCGGGGAGCTGTTTTTT. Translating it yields CATSDSRGLSGELFF.

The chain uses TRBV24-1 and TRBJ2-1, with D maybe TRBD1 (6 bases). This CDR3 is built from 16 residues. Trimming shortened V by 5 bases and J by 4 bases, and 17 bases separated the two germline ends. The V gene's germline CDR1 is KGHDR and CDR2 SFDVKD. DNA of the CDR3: TGTGCCACCAGTGGTCTACAGGGTCGATCGTACAATGAGCAGTTCTTC. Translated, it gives CATSGLQGRSYNEQFF.

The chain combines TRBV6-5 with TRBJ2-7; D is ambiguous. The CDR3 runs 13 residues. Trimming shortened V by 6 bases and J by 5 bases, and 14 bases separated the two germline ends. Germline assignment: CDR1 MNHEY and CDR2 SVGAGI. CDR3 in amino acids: CASSRRSFHEQYF. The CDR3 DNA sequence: TGTGCCAGCAGCCGACGTAGCTTCCACGAGCAGTACTTC.

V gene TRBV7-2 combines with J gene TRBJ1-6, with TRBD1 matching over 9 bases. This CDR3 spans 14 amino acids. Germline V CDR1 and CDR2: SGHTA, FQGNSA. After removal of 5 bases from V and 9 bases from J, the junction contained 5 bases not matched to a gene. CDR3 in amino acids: CASSLRQGGSPLHF. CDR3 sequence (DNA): TGTGCCAGCAGCCTAAGACAGGGGGGTTCACCCCTCCACTTT. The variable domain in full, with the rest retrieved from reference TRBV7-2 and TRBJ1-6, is GAGVSQSPSNKVTEKGKDVELRCDPISGHTALYWYRQSLGQGLEFLIYFQGNSAPDKSGLPSDRFSAERTGGSVSTLTIQRTQQEDSAVYLCASSLRQGGSPLHFGNGTRLTVT.

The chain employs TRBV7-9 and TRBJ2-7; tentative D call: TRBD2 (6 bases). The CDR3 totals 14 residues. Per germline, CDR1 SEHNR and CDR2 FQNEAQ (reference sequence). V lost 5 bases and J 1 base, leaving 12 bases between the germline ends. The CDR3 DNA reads TGTGCCAGCAGCCCACTAGCCGGGTCCTACGAGCAGTACTTC. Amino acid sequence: CASSPLAGSYEQYF.

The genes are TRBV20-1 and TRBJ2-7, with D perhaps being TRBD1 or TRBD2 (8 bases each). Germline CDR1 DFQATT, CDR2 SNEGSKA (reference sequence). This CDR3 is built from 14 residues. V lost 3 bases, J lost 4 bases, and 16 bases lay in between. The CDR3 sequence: CSASSGTGTYEQYF. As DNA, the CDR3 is TGCAGTGCTAGTAGCGGGACAGGAACGTACGAGCAGTACTTC.

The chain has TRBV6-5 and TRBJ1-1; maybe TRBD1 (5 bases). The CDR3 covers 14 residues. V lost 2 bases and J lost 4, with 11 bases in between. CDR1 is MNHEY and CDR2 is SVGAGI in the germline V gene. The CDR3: CASSYALGRTEAFF. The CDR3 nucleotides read TGTGCCAGCAGTTACGCTCTGGGGCGCACTGAAGCTTTCTTT.

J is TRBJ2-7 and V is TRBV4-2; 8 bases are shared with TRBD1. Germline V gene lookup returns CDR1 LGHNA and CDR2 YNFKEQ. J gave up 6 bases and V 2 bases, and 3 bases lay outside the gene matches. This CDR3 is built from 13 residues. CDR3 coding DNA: TGTGCCAGCAGCCAACGGACAGGGCTCGAGCAGTACTTC. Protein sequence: CASSQRTGLEQYF.

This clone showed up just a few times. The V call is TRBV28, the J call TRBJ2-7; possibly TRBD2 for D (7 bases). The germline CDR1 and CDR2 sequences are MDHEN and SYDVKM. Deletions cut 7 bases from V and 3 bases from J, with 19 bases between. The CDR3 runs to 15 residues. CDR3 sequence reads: CASTLKGGPIYEQYF. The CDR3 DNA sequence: TGTGCCAGCACCCTTAAGGGGGGGCCAATCTACGAGCAGTACTTC.

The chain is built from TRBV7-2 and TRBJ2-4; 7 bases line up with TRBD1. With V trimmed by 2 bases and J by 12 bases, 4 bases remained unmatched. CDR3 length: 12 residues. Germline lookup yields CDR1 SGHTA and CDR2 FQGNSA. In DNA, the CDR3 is TGTGCCAGCAGCTTACAGGGGGTATCTCAGTACTTC. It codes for CASSLQGVSQYF. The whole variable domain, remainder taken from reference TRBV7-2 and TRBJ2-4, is GAGVSQSPSNKVTEKGKDVELRCDPISGHTALYWYRQSLGQGLEFLIYFQGNSAPDKSGLPSDRFSAERTGGSVSTLTIQRTQQEDSAVYLCASSLQGVSQYFGAGTRLSVL.

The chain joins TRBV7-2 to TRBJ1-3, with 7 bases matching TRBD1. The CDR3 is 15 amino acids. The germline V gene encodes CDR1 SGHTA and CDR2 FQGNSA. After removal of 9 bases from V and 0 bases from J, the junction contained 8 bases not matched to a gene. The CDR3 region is CASSRRQGSGNTIYF. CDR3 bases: TGTGCCAGTTCTCGGAGACAGGGCTCTGGAAACACCATATATTTT.

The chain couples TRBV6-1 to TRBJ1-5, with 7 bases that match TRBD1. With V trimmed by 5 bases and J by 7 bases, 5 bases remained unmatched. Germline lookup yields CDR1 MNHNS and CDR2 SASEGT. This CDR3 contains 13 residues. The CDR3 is CASSLQGVQPQHF. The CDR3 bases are TGTGCCAGCAGTCTTCAGGGGGTGCAGCCCCAGCATTTT.

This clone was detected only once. The CDR3: CSVKTGGGNTIYF. CDR3 DNA: TGCAGCGTAAAAACAGGGGGAGGAAACACCATATATTTT. The V and J genes are TRBV29-1 and TRBJ1-3, with 8 bases lining up with TRBD1. Trimming at V came to 6 bases and at J to 4 bases, leaving 5 bases not matched to a gene. CDR3 length: 13 amino acids. The V gene's germline CDR1 is SQVTM and CDR2 ANQGSEA.

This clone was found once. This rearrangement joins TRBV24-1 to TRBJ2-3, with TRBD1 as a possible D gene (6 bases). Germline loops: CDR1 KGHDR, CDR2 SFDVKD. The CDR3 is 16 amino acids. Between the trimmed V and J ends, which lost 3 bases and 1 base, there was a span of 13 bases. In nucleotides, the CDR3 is TGTGCCACCAGTGATGGTGACAGGTCGGGCACAGATACGCAGTATTTT. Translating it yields CATSDGDRSGTDTQYF.

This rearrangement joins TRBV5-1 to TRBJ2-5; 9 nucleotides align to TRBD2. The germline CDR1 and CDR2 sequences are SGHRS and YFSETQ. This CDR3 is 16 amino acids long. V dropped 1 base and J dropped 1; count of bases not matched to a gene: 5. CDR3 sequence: CASSLRIAGAQETQYF. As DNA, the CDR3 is TGCGCCAGCAGCTTGAGGATAGCGGGAGCCCAAGAGACCCAGTACTTC.

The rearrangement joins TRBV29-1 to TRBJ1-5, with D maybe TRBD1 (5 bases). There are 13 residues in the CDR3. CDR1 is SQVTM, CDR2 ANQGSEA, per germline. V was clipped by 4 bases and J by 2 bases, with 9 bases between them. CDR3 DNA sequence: TGCAGCGTTGTAGGGGAGGGCAATCAGCCCCAGCATTTT. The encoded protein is CSVVGEGNQPQHF.

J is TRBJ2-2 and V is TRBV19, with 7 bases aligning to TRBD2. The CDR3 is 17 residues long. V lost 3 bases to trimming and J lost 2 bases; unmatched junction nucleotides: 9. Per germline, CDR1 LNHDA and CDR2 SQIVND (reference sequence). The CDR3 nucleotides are TGTGCCAGTAGTATGATTGAGCTAGCGGCAAACACCGGGGAGCTGTTTTTT. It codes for CASSMIELAANTGELFF. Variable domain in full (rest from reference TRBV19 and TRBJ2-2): DGGITQSPKYLFRKEGQNVTLSCEQNLNHDAMYWYRQDPGQGLRLIYYSQIVNDFQKGDIAEGYSVSREKKESFPLTVTSAQKNPTAFYLCASSMIELAANTGELFFGEGSRLTVL.

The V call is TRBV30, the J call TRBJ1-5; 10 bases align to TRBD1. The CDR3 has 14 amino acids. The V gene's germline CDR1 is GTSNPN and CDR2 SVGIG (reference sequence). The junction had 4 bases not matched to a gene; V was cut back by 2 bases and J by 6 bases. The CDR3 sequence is CAWSLGTGVQPQHF. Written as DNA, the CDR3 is TGTGCCTGGAGTTTGGGGACAGGGGTTCAGCCCCAGCATTTT.

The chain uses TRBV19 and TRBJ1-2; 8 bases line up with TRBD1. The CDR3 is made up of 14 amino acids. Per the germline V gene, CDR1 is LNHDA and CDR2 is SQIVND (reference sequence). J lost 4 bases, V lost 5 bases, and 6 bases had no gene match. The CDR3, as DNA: TGTGCCAGTAGTGCCTCACAGGGGGGCTATGGCTACACCTTC. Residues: CASSASQGGYGYTF.

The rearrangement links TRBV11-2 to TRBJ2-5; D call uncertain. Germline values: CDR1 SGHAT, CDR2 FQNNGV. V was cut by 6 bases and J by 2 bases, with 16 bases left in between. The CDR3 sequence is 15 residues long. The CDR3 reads CASSFRSPLQETQYF. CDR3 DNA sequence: TGTGCCAGCAGTTTCAGGTCCCCTCTACAAGAGACCCAGTACTTC.

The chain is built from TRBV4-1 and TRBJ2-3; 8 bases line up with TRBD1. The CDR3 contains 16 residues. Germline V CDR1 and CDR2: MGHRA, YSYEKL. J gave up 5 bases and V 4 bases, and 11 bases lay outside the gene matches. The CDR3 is CASSLDPDRARDTQYF. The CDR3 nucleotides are TGCGCCAGCAGCCTGGACCCGGACAGGGCAAGAGATACGCAGTATTTT.

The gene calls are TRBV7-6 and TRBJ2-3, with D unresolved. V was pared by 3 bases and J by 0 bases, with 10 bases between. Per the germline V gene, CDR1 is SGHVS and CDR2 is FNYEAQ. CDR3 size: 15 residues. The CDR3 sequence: CASSFSPVSTDTQYF. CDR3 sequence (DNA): TGTGCCAGCAGCTTTTCCCCGGTGAGCACAGATACGCAGTATTTT.

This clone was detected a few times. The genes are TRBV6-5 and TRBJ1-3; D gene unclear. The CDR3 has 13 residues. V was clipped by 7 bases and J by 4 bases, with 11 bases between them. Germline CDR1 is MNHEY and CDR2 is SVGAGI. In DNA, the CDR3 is TGTGCCAGCACACTAAGCGGAGGAAACACCATATATTTT. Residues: CASTLSGGNTIYF.

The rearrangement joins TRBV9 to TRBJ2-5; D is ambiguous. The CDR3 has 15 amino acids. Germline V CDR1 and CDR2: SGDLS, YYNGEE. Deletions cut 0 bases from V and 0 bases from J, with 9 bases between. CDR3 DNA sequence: TGTGCCAGCAGCGTAGGCAGTCCGTACCAAGAGACCCAGTACTTC. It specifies CASSVGSPYQETQYF.

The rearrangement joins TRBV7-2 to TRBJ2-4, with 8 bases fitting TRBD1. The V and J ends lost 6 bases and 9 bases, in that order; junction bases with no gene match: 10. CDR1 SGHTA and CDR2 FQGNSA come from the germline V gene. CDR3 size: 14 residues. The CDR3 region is CASSPGRGQGIQYF. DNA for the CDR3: TGTGCCAGCAGTCCCGGCAGGGGGCAGGGCATTCAGTACTTC. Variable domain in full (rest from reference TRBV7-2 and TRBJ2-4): GAGVSQSPSNKVTEKGKDVELRCDPISGHTALYWYRQSLGQGLEFLIYFQGNSAPDKSGLPSDRFSAERTGGSVSTLTIQRTQQEDSAVYLCASSPGRGQGIQYFGAGTRLSVL.

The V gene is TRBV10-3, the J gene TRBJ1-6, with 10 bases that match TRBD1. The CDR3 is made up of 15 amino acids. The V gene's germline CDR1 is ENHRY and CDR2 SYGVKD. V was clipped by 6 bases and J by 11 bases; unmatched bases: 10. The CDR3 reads CAIREDRGSLTPLHF. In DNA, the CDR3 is TGTGCCATCAGAGAGGACAGGGGGAGTTTGACACCCCTCCACTTT.

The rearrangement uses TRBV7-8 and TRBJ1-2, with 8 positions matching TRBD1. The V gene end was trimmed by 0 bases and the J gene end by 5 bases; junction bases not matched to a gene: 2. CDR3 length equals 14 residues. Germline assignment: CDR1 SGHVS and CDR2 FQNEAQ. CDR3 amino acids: CASSLAGTGYGYTF. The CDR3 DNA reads TGTGCCAGCAGCTTAGCCGGGACAGGATATGGCTACACCTTC.

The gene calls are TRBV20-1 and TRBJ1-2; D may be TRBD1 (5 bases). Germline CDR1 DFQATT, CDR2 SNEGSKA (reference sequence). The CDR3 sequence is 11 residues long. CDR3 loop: CTSDRNYGYTF. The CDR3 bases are TGCACCTCCGACAGAAACTATGGCTACACCTTC.

The chain's CDR3 is CASSYGLAGPETQYF. The CDR3 DNA follows: TGTGCCAGCAGTTACGGCCTAGCGGGGCCAGAGACCCAGTACTTC. This chain connects TRBV6-6 to TRBJ2-5; 9 bases align to TRBD2. CDR1 and CDR2 (germline): MNHNY, SVGAGI (reference sequence). The CDR3 length is 15 residues. V shed 2 bases and J 4 bases; nucleotides not matched to a gene: 5.